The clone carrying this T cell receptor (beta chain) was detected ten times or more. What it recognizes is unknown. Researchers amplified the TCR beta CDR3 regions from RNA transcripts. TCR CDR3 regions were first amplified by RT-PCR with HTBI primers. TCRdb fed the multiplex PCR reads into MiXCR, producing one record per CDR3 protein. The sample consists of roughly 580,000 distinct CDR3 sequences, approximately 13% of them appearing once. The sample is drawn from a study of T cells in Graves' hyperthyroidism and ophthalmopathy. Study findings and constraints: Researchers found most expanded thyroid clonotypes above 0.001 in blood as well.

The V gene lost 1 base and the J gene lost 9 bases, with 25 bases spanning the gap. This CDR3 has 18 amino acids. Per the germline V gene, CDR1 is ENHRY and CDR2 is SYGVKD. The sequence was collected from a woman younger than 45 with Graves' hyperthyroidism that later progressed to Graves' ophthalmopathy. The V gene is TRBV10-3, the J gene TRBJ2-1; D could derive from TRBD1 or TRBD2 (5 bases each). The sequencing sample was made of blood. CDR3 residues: CAISEWKGRLTEEAEQFF. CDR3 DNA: TGTGCCATCAGTGAGTGGAAGGGACGACTCACCGAGGAAGCTGAGCAGTTCTTC.